These T cell receptor beta chains were read from a single sample in a study of monozygotic twins with inflammatory bowel disease. TCRdb re-called the 5' RACE reads, yielding one record per CDR3 amino acid sequence without DNA. The repertoire table contains 93,000 or so distinct CDR3 sequences. Sequenced sample: blood. Receptors originate from a human donor with ulcerative colitis or Crohn's disease, or a healthy co-twin of an affected twin (not recorded which). CDR3s include the opening cysteine and the closing phenylalanine or tryptophan.

v_gene	j_gene	CDR3aa
TRBV18	TRBJ1-5	CASSTGQGATSQPQHF
TRBV24-1	TRBJ1-1	CATSDFYGTKGNTEAFF
TRBV27	TRBJ2-3	CASRPRRSYTQYF
TRBV12-5	TRBJ1-1	CASGPDRGTEAFF
TRBV18	TRBJ2-1	CASSPNPETGNEQFF
TRBV7-9	TRBJ2-1	CASSARLAVYNEQFF
TRBV3-1	TRBJ2-1	CASSQGSGREGYEQFF
TRBV12-3/TRBV12-4	TRBJ1-5	CASSFWDAKKGVNQPQHF
TRBV6-2/TRBV6-3	TRBJ1-1	CASNEQGGRMNTEAFF
TRBV29-1	TRBJ2-7	CSVVIAGVYEQYF
TRBV7-2	TRBJ1-1	CASSLTLFLNTEAFF
TRBV14	TRBJ2-3	CASSQEADTQYF
TRBV7-2	TRBJ2-7	CASSFAQYEQYF
TRBV28	TRBJ2-3	CASSFSYTQYF
TRBV18	TRBJ1-6	CASSPRSGTNAGGNSPLHF
TRBV11-2	TRBJ2-5	CASSLVNREETQYF
TRBV4-3	TRBJ1-5	CASSQDWRISNQPQHF
TRBV12-3/TRBV12-4	TRBJ2-6	CASNPGTGRSGANVLTF
TRBV7-3	TRBJ2-1	CASSLFSHSYNEQFF
TRBV20-1	TRBJ2-2	CSARALAGMVAGELFF
TRBV7-2	TRBJ1-4	CASSPRASGGRGEKLFF
TRBV7-2	TRBJ2-5	CASSFNRDRDQETQYF
TRBV20-1	TRBJ2-1	CSARRGGALSREQFF
TRBV7-2	TRBJ2-7	CASKSTPGYEQYF
TRBV5-1	TRBJ2-3	CASSPIGGHSADTQYF
TRBV18	TRBJ2-7	CASSPTNYEQYF
TRBV28	TRBJ2-7	CASRPVGRDLYEQYF
TRBV4-3	TRBJ2-3	CASSQDRLGTDTQYF
TRBV3-1	TRBJ2-7	CASSNGQGSYEQYF
TRBV12-3/TRBV12-4	TRBJ1-3	CASSPDRVDTRLSSGNTIYF
TRBV7-2	TRBJ2-3	CASIPTSGGRTDTQYF
TRBV12-3/TRBV12-4	TRBJ1-1	CASSHGTPPLSEAFF
TRBV18	TRBJ2-7	CASSLDGGYEQYF
TRBV11-1	TRBJ2-2	CASSRTSNTGELFF
TRBV7-9	TRBJ2-7	CASSSNSGTHYEQYF
TRBV11-3	TRBJ2-4	CASSLDRSGGGYSARNIQYF
TRBV5-1	TRBJ2-5	CASSAGQDHGTQYF
TRBV5-5	TRBJ2-7	CASSLTGVSYEQYF
TRBV7-2	TRBJ1-5	CASSLTANQPQHF
TRBV4-2	TRBJ2-5	CASSPDGKETQYF
TRBV5-1	TRBJ2-1	CASSSRDRDVVEQFF
TRBV7-9	TRBJ2-2	CASSLQGTVSGELFF
TRBV5-1	TRBJ2-5	CASSLDPGRETQYF
TRBV25-1	TRBJ2-6	CASRPLGSGANVLTF
TRBV7-2	TRBJ2-5	CASSLALAGGQETQYF
TRBV19	TRBJ1-5	CASSTLEVRGQPQHF
TRBV27	TRBJ1-2	CASSSDRGDYGYTF
TRBV28	TRBJ2-1	CASSSPRRNDF
TRBV28	TRBJ1-1	CASSPRPVNTEAFF
TRBV28	TRBJ2-3	CASVVGGTSGADTQYF
TRBV7-2	TRBJ2-3	CASSPSLGAGQADTQYF
TRBV5-1	TRBJ2-3	CASSLGSTAFTDTQYF
TRBV19	TRBJ2-3	CASKLAGSTDTQYF
TRBV7-2	TRBJ1-2	CASSLAPKGFSNYGYTF
TRBV12-3/TRBV12-4	TRBJ2-7	CASSFGGPSYEQYF
TRBV12-3/TRBV12-4	TRBJ2-5	CASRGTGRETQYF
TRBV6-1	TRBJ2-3	CASSEWRGTDTQYF
TRBV28	TRBJ1-1	CASSFNNQGNTEAFF
TRBV7-2	TRBJ2-5	CASSYGLQETQYF